This passage covers 2 T cell receptor beta chains from one sample sequenced in a study of identical twins. TCRdb re-called the 5' RACE reads through MiXCR, storing one row per CDR3 protein. The sample consists of some 330,000 distinct CDR3 sequences, roughly 9% of them appearing once. Sequenced material: naive T cells sorted from blood. Receptors were obtained from a woman between 50 and 59 years old in good health.

The chain links TRBV12-3 or TRBV12-4 to TRBJ2-7; D not certain. The V gene lost 6 bases and the J gene lost 7 bases, with 10 bases spanning the gap. The CDR3 has 11 amino acids. CDR3 DNA sequence: TGTGCCAGCAGGCTGCCCGGGGAGCAGTACGTC. Encoded protein: CASRLPGEQYV.

This clonotype was found many times. The V and J genes are TRBV19 and TRBJ1-3; D not resolved. The V gene lost 8 bases and the J gene lost 0 bases, with 11 bases spanning the gap. The length of the CDR3 is 14 residues. The germline CDR1 and CDR2 sequences are LNHDA and SQIVND (reference sequence). This CDR3 reads CASSRQSSGNTIYF. CDR3 coding DNA: TGTGCCAGTTCAAGGCAATCCTCTGGAAACACCATATATTTT.